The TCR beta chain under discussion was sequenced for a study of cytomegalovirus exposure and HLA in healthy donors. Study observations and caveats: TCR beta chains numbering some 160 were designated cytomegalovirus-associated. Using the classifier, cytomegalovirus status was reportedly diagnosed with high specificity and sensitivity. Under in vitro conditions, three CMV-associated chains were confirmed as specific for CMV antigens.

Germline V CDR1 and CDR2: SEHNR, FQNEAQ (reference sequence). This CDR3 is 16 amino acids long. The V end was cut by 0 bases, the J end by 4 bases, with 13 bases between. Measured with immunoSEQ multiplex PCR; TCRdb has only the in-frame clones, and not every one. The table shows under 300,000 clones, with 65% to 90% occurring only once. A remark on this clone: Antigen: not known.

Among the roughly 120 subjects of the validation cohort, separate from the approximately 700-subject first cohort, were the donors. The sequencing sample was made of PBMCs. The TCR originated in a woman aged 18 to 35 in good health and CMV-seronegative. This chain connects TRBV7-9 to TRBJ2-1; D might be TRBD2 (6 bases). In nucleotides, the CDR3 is TGTGCCAGCAGCTTAGCGAGGACTACCTTTTACAATGAGCAGTTCTTC. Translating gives CASSLARTTFYNEQFF.